A selection of T cell receptor beta chains follows, all from one sample in a study of PD-L1 blockade in urothelial cancer. The method was immunoSEQ multiplex PCR; TCRdb's version includes in-frame clones alone and lacks a portion of them. Of 35,000 to 45,000 clones listed, about four fifths were seen once; the top ten hold about 14%. Here the sequenced sample was PBMCs, taken around atezolizumab (anti-PD-L1) treatment. These receptors were taken from a man aged 55 to 70 with urothelial cancer. The CDR3 runs from the conserved cysteine through the conserved F or W. A D gene is named only where the DNA matches it firmly. The size of a clone is reported for some rows only, either as once, few or many, or as a class for expanded clones.

d_gene | j_gene | v_gene | len | abundance | CDR3aa | CDR3nt
TRBD1 | TRBJ2-2 | TRBV5-1 | 15 | . | CASSPGQGVAGELFF | TGCGCCAGCAGCCCCGGACAGGGGGTGGCCGGGGAGCTGTTTTTT
TRBD1 | TRBJ1-5 | TRBV19 | 14 | . | CASSGDREGQPQHF | TGTGCCAGTAGTGGGGACAGGGAGGGTCAGCCCCAGCATTTT
. | TRBJ2-2 | TRBV6-1 | 13 | . | CASTPINTGELFF | TGTGCCAGCACGCCTATCAACACCGGGGAGCTGTTTTTT
. | TRBJ1-5 | TRBV7-9 | 13 | . | CATGDTLYQPQHF | TGTGCCACCGGGGACACTCTCTATCAGCCCCAGCATTTT
. | TRBJ1-2 | TRBV5-1 | 14 | . | CASSLGRVGYGYTF | TGCGCCAGCAGCCTCGGCAGGGTAGGCTATGGCTACACCTTC
TRBD1 | TRBJ1-2 | TRBV7-2 | 14 | . | CASSLYRGGYGYTF | TGTGCCAGCAGCTTATACAGGGGGGGCTATGGCTACACCTTC
. | TRBJ2-3 | TRBV27 | 15 | . | CASSFEEGRTDTQYF | TGTGCCAGCAGTTTCGAGGAGGGGCGCACAGATACGCAGTATTTT
TRBD1 | TRBJ1-5 | TRBV19 | 18 | . | CASSPNRDRVYSNQPQHF | TGTGCCAGTAGCCCCAACCGGGACAGGGTATATAGCAATCAGCCCCAGCATTTT
TRBD1 | TRBJ1-4 | TRBV28 | 15 | . | CASSFGDRGREKLFF | TGTGCCAGCAGTTTCGGGGACAGGGGGCGGGAAAAACTGTTTTTT
. | TRBJ1-1 | TRBV5-3 | 16 | . | CARRYQFRVANTEAFF | TGTGCCAGAAGATACCAGTTCAGGGTTGCCAACACTGAAGCTTTCTTT
. | TRBJ2-7 | TRBV7-2 | 15 | . | CASSSIGGTNYEQYF | TGTGCCAGCAGCTCAATAGGAGGGACCAACTACGAGCAGTACTTC
. | TRBJ1-2 | TRBV19 | 13 | . | CASRRGGGDGYTF | TGTGCCAGTAGAAGGGGCGGTGGGGATGGCTACACCTTC
. | TRBJ2-7 | TRBV27 | 14 | . | CASSQQSSSYEQYF | TGTGCCAGCAGTCAACAGTCGAGCTCCTACGAGCAGTACTTC
. | TRBJ1-6 | TRBV5-1 | 15 | few | CASSLAGRPLESLHF | TGCGCCAGCAGCTTGGCCGGGAGGCCGTTAGAATCCCTCCACTTT
. | TRBJ2-5 | TRBV6-5 | 14 | . | CASSYLDSQETQYF | TGTGCCAGCAGTTACCTGGACAGCCAAGAGACCCAGTACTTC
. | TRBJ2-7 | TRBV29-1 | 12 | . | CSAQLVRGEQYF | TGCAGCGCTCAGCTAGTACGTGGAGAGCAGTACTTC
TRBD1 | TRBJ1-2 | TRBV19 | 17 | . | CASSMDTGGEALYGYTF | TGTGCCAGTAGTATGGATACAGGGGGCGAAGCCCTCTATGGCTACACCTTC
. | TRBJ1-6 | TRBV15 | 13 | . | CATSEWAKSPLHF | TGTGCCACCAGCGAATGGGCCAAGTCACCCCTCCACTTT
TRBD1 | TRBJ2-7 | TRBV6-6 | 13 | . | CASKDRVSGEQYF | TGTGCCAGCAAAGACAGGGTCTCGGGCGAGCAGTACTTC
TRBD1 | TRBJ1-4 | TRBV28 | 14 | . | CASNRGRTGEKLFF | TGTGCCAGCAACAGGGGGCGGACAGGTGAAAAACTGTTTTTT
. | TRBJ2-3 | TRBV28 | 15 | . | CASTTYGEDTDTQYF | TGTGCCAGCACGACTTACGGGGAGGACACAGATACGCAGTATTTT
TRBD1 | TRBJ1-4 | TRBV7-2 | 15 | . | CASSRRQGGGEKLFF | TGTGCCAGCAGCCGACGACAGGGTGGGGGTGAAAAACTGTTTTTT